Listed here are 6 T cell receptor beta chains from one sample, sequenced in a study of type 1 regulatory T cells (TCRdb year 2021). Their target antigens are unknown. This sample was sequenced with an Illumina MiSeq. Starting from the raw public reads, TCRdb applied fastp trimming at Q25, assembled clones with MiXCR and retained in-frame beta chains. Rows matching on CDR3 protein sequence are summarized as one entry with the most common DNA and genes. The sample yields about 68,000 distinct CDR3 sequences; 50% to 70% were counted once. The ten top clones hold 7.6% of the sample. Sequenced sample: cultured T cells, either the whole culture or a sorted T cell fraction (not recorded which). Sample cell subset or site, as interpreted from the label and publication: Tr1-enriched cell product generated in vitro against host alloantigens. The receptors shown here come from a human donor in good health.

This chain joins TRBV20-1 and TRBJ2-7; D unresolved. Germline V gives CDR1 DFQATT, CDR2 SNEGSKA (reference sequence). This CDR3 contains 14 residues. V lost 0 bases and J lost 4, with 13 bases in between. CDR3 nucleotides: TGCAGTGCTAGAGATCGGACCACTGGATACGAGCAGTACTTC. Its translation is CSARDRTTGYEQYF.

The chain is built from TRBV20-1 and TRBJ2-3, with 12 bases lining up with TRBD2. The CDR3 loop spans 16 amino acids. The V and J ends lost 5 bases and 0 bases, in that order; junction bases with no gene match: 6. Germline values: CDR1 DFQATT, CDR2 SNEGSKA (reference sequence). The CDR3 nucleotides read TGCAGTGCTCCAGGACTAGCGGGATCTAGCACAGATACGCAGTATTTT. Amino acids: CSAPGLAGSSTDTQYF.

V gene TRBV20-1 combines with J gene TRBJ2-5, with 9 positions matching TRBD2. Germline values: CDR1 DFQATT, CDR2 SNEGSKA (reference sequence). This CDR3 spans 13 amino acids. V dropped 6 bases and J dropped 3; count of bases not matched to a gene: 5. The CDR3 DNA is TGCAGTGCGCTGCCTAGCGGGAAAGAGACCCAGTACTTC. This gives the protein CSALPSGKETQYF.

This clonotype has just a few counts. This sequence joins TRBV9 and TRBJ2-7, with TRBD1 identical over 8 bases. After removal of 4 bases from V and 2 bases from J, the junction contained 11 bases not matched to a gene. CDR3 length: 16 amino acids. Germline lookup yields CDR1 SGDLS and CDR2 YYNGEE. This CDR3 is CASSPQTGQAPYEQYF. DNA of the CDR3: TGTGCCAGCAGCCCCCAAACGGGACAGGCCCCCTACGAGCAGTACTTC.

V is TRBV20-1 and J is TRBJ1-5; a possible D gene is TRBD1 (5 bases). V lost 6 bases and J 6 bases, leaving 15 bases between the germline ends. CDR1 and CDR2 (germline): DFQATT, SNEGSKA (reference sequence). This CDR3 is 13 amino acids long. The DNA for the CDR3 is TGCAGTGCCTCAGCAGGGATGTCTCAGCCCCAGCATTTT. It codes for CSASAGMSQPQHF.

The J gene is TRBJ2-1, the V gene TRBV30; 12 positions agree with TRBD2. Trimming at V came to 8 bases and at J to 9 bases, leaving 8 bases not matched to a gene. This CDR3 has 13 amino acids. Per the germline V gene, CDR1 is GTSNPN and CDR2 is SVGIG (reference sequence). CDR3 region: CARLAGESGEQFF. The CDR3 region has the DNA TGTGCCAGACTAGCGGGAGAGAGTGGTGAGCAGTTCTTC.